A selection of T cell receptor beta chains follows, all from one sample in a study of T cell repertoires in aging, cancer and after chemotherapy. Each CDR3 protein is one row after TCRdb ran MiXCR on the multiplex PCR reads. The data hold some 9,300 distinct CDR3 sequences, with roughly 40% observed a single time. The specimen sequenced was blood. The receptors shown here come from a human donor in good health. Both conserved end residues are part of each CDR3. A D gene is named only where the DNA matches it firmly. Only some rows state a clone size, as once, few, many or a class for expanded clones.

j_call: TRBJ2-5
v_call: TRBV20-1
clone_size: -
d_call: -
cdr3_length: 13
cdr3_aa: CSAPTWTQETQYF
cdr3_nt: TGCAGTGCCCCTACATGGACCCAAGAGACCCAGTACTTC

j_call: TRBJ2-2
v_call: TRBV5-1
clone_size: -
d_call: -
cdr3_length: 14
cdr3_aa: CASSAGLNTGELFF
cdr3_nt: TGCGCCAGCAGCGCGGGACTGAACACCGGGGAGCTGTTTTTT

j_call: TRBJ1-2
v_call: TRBV6-5
clone_size: -
d_call: -
cdr3_length: 14
cdr3_aa: CASSYEGTSRGYTF
cdr3_nt: TGTGCCAGCAGTTACGAGGGGACGAGTAGGGGCTACACCTTC

j_call: TRBJ2-3
v_call: TRBV5-6
clone_size: few
d_call: -
cdr3_length: 15
cdr3_aa: CASSYGGPSTDTQYF
cdr3_nt: TGTGCCAGCAGCTACGGGGGGCCGAGCACAGATACGCAGTATTTT

j_call: TRBJ2-3
v_call: TRBV4-2
clone_size: -
d_call: TRBD2
cdr3_length: 17
cdr3_aa: CASSQDYGGGTTDTQYF
cdr3_nt: TGCGCCAGCAGCCAAGATTACGGCGGGGGGACCACAGATACGCAGTATTTT

j_call: TRBJ2-7
v_call: TRBV6-5
clone_size: -
d_call: TRBD2
cdr3_length: 14
cdr3_aa: CASSSELAGYEQYF
cdr3_nt: TGTGCCAGCAGCTCCGAGCTAGCGGGATACGAGCAGTACTTC

j_call: TRBJ2-1
v_call: TRBV12-3/TRBV12-4
clone_size: once
d_call: TRBD1
cdr3_length: 15
cdr3_aa: CASSFGDRGVMEQFF
cdr3_nt: TGTGCCAGCAGTTTCGGGGACAGGGGAGTTATGGAGCAGTTCTTC

j_call: TRBJ1-6
v_call: TRBV30
clone_size: -
d_call: -
cdr3_length: 12
cdr3_aa: CAWGRAISPLHF
cdr3_nt: TGTGCCTGGGGCAGGGCAATCTCACCCCTCCACTTT

j_call: TRBJ1-1
v_call: TRBV6-1
clone_size: -
d_call: -
cdr3_length: 14
cdr3_aa: CASTPPGGGRGTFF
cdr3_nt: TGTGCCAGCACCCCTCCGGGTGGGGGAAGGGGGACTTTCTTT

j_call: TRBJ1-5
v_call: TRBV28
clone_size: few
d_call: TRBD1
cdr3_length: 17
cdr3_aa: CASIYRGGGLSNQPQHF
cdr3_nt: TGTGCCAGCATCTACAGGGGAGGGGGATTAAGCAATCAGCCCCAGCATTTT

j_call: TRBJ1-4
v_call: TRBV30
clone_size: few
d_call: TRBD1
cdr3_length: 15
cdr3_aa: CAWSDRGPTNEKLFF
cdr3_nt: TGTGCCTGGAGTGATAGGGGGCCAACTAATGAAAAACTGTTTTTT

j_call: TRBJ1-2
v_call: TRBV27
clone_size: few
d_call: -
cdr3_length: 15
cdr3_aa: CASSVRGPTYPGYTF
cdr3_nt: TGTGCCAGCAGTGTTCGCGGGCCGACCTATCCTGGCTACACCTTC

j_call: TRBJ1-5
v_call: TRBV6-1
clone_size: few
d_call: -
cdr3_length: 15
cdr3_aa: CASRWAKPSNQPQHF
cdr3_nt: TGTGCCAGCAGATGGGCCAAACCTAGCAATCAGCCCCAGCATTTT

j_call: TRBJ2-3
v_call: TRBV6-1
clone_size: -
d_call: -
cdr3_length: 13
cdr3_aa: CASSEQAWDTQYF
cdr3_nt: TGTGCCAGCAGTGAACAGGCGTGGGATACGCAGTATTTT

j_call: TRBJ1-5
v_call: TRBV12-3/TRBV12-4
clone_size: few
d_call: -
cdr3_length: 15
cdr3_aa: CASSLKGNSNQPQHF
cdr3_nt: TGTGCCAGCAGTTTAAAGGGGAATAGCAATCAGCCCCAGCATTTT

j_call: TRBJ1-2
v_call: TRBV5-6
clone_size: -
d_call: -
cdr3_length: 14
cdr3_aa: CASSLERTVYGYTF
cdr3_nt: TGTGCCAGCAGCTTGGAAAGGACAGTCTATGGCTACACCTTC

j_call: TRBJ1-5
v_call: TRBV15
clone_size: -
d_call: -
cdr3_length: 15
cdr3_aa: CATSPLRGGNQPQHF
cdr3_nt: TGTGCCACCAGCCCCCTAAGGGGGGGGAATCAGCCCCAGCATTTT

j_call: TRBJ1-3
v_call: TRBV2
clone_size: -
d_call: -
cdr3_length: 16
cdr3_aa: CASSKADSPSGNTIYF
cdr3_nt: TGTGCCAGCAGTAAGGCGGACAGCCCTTCTGGAAACACCATATATTTT

j_call: TRBJ1-4
v_call: TRBV12-3/TRBV12-4
clone_size: few
d_call: -
cdr3_length: 14
cdr3_aa: CASSLGRKGEKLFF
cdr3_nt: TGTGCCAGCAGTTTAGGTCGGAAGGGAGAAAAACTGTTTTTT

j_call: TRBJ2-7
v_call: TRBV7-9
clone_size: -
d_call: -
cdr3_length: 11
cdr3_aa: CASTSSGEQYF
cdr3_nt: TGTGCCAGCACCTCCTCTGGCGAGCAGTACTTC

j_call: TRBJ1-2
v_call: TRBV6-1
clone_size: -
d_call: -
cdr3_length: 13
cdr3_aa: CASSSGTIGGYTF
cdr3_nt: TGTGCCAGCAGTTCCGGGACAATAGGGGGCTACACCTTC

j_call: TRBJ2-5
v_call: TRBV5-1
clone_size: once
d_call: TRBD2
cdr3_length: 19
cdr3_aa: CASSDGLAGGRGGWETQYF
cdr3_nt: TGCGCCAGCAGCGACGGACTAGCGGGGGGGCGAGGTGGTTGGGAGACCCAGTACTTC

j_call: TRBJ2-1
v_call: TRBV6-1
clone_size: -
d_call: -
cdr3_length: 13
cdr3_aa: CASNLGGTDEQFF
cdr3_nt: TGTGCCAGCAACCTGGGGGGCACGGATGAGCAGTTCTTC

j_call: TRBJ2-3
v_call: TRBV29-1
clone_size: few
d_call: -
cdr3_length: 18
cdr3_aa: CSVEIYGVGRGTTDTQYF
cdr3_nt: TGCAGCGTTGAAATATACGGTGTAGGACGCGGGACCACAGATACGCAGTATTTT

j_call: TRBJ1-2
v_call: TRBV11-2
clone_size: -
d_call: TRBD1
cdr3_length: 16
cdr3_aa: CASSLGGTGGYYGYTF
cdr3_nt: TGTGCCAGCAGCTTAGGAGGGACAGGGGGTTACTATGGCTACACCTTC

j_call: TRBJ2-3
v_call: TRBV7-9
clone_size: -
d_call: TRBD1
cdr3_length: 18
cdr3_aa: CASSSTGSDRGLTDTQYF
cdr3_nt: TGTGCCAGCAGCTCTACCGGGTCGGACAGGGGCCTCACAGATACGCAGTATTTT

j_call: TRBJ2-6
v_call: TRBV6-1
clone_size: few
d_call: -
cdr3_length: 15
cdr3_aa: CASRPGGSGANVLTF
cdr3_nt: TGTGCCAGCAGACCAGGTGGCTCAGGGGCCAACGTCCTGACTTTC

j_call: TRBJ1-2
v_call: TRBV19
clone_size: few
d_call: -
cdr3_length: 13
cdr3_aa: CAATGRLAYGYTF
cdr3_nt: TGTGCCGCCACGGGACGACTCGCCTATGGCTACACCTTC

j_call: TRBJ1-2
v_call: TRBV18
clone_size: few
d_call: -
cdr3_length: 14
cdr3_aa: CASSPVINQDGYTF
cdr3_nt: TGTGCCAGCTCACCCGTCATCAACCAGGATGGCTACACCTTC

j_call: TRBJ2-3
v_call: TRBV6-1
clone_size: -
d_call: TRBD2
cdr3_length: 14
cdr3_aa: CASAGGGYTDTQYF
cdr3_nt: TGTGCCAGCGCTGGGGGGGGGTACACAGATACGCAGTATTTT

j_call: TRBJ1-2
v_call: TRBV6-5
clone_size: -
d_call: -
cdr3_length: 13
cdr3_aa: CASSYGRDYGYTF
cdr3_nt: TGTGCCAGCAGTTACGGTCGGGACTATGGCTACACCTTC

j_call: TRBJ1-6
v_call: TRBV4-2
clone_size: few
d_call: -
cdr3_length: 16
cdr3_aa: CASSQNTGSVNSPLHF
cdr3_nt: TGTGCCAGCAGCCAAAACACCGGGTCGGTTAATTCACCCCTCCACTTT

j_call: TRBJ2-1
v_call: TRBV7-2
clone_size: -
d_call: -
cdr3_length: 14
cdr3_aa: CASSLPGRNNEQFF
cdr3_nt: TGTGCCAGCAGCCTCCCCGGACGGAACAATGAGCAGTTCTTC

j_call: TRBJ1-1
v_call: TRBV12-3/TRBV12-4
clone_size: -
d_call: -
cdr3_length: 13
cdr3_aa: CASSGQLYTEAFF
cdr3_nt: TGTGCCAGCAGTGGACAGCTCTACACTGAAGCTTTCTTT

j_call: TRBJ1-2
v_call: TRBV30
clone_size: medium-sized
d_call: -
cdr3_length: 12
cdr3_aa: CAWAAGRYGYTF
cdr3_nt: TGTGCCTGGGCTGCCGGGCGCTATGGCTACACCTTC

j_call: TRBJ2-1
v_call: TRBV29-1
clone_size: -
d_call: -
cdr3_length: 13
cdr3_aa: CSVEIKLLRGRFF
cdr3_nt: TGCAGCGTTGAAATTAAGCTATTGCGGGGCAGGTTCTTC

j_call: TRBJ1-5
v_call: TRBV19
clone_size: few
d_call: TRBD1
cdr3_length: 15
cdr3_aa: CASSIGQGGNQPQHF
cdr3_nt: TGTGCCAGTAGTATTGGACAGGGTGGGAATCAGCCCCAGCATTTT

j_call: TRBJ2-3
v_call: TRBV27
clone_size: few
d_call: -
cdr3_length: 16
cdr3_aa: CASSLGPMSTTDTQYF
cdr3_nt: TGTGCCAGCAGTTTAGGACCGATGTCGACGACAGATACGCAGTATTTT

j_call: TRBJ2-4
v_call: TRBV20-1
clone_size: -
d_call: -
cdr3_length: 13
cdr3_aa: CSAPPLSGPRQYF
cdr3_nt: TGCAGTGCTCCACCACTATCCGGGCCCCGACAGTACTTC

j_call: TRBJ1-2
v_call: TRBV20-1
clone_size: medium-sized
d_call: TRBD1
cdr3_length: 13
cdr3_aa: CSARGQGGAGYTF
cdr3_nt: TGCAGTGCTAGGGGACAGGGGGGAGCTGGCTACACCTTC